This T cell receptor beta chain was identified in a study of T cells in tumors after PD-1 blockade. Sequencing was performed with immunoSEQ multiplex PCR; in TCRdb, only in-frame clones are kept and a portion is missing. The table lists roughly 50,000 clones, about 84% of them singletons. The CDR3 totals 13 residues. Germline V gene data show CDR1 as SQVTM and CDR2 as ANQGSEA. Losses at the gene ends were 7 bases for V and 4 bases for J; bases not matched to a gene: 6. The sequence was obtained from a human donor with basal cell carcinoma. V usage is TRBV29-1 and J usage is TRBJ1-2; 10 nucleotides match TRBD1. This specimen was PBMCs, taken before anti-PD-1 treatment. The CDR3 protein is CSGGTGVGYGYTF. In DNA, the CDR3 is TGCAGCGGCGGGACAGGGGTGGGCTATGGCTACACCTTC.